This T cell receptor (beta chain) originates from a study of patients and donors after allogeneic stem cell transplantation. The CDR3 length is 15 residues. Germline V gene sequence: CDR1 DFQATT, CDR2 SNEGSKA (reference sequence). V lost 5 bases to trimming and J lost 2 bases; unmatched junction nucleotides: 9. TCRdb recomputed calls from the RT-PCR reads with MiXCR, one row per CDR3 protein. The sample has over 350,000 distinct CDR3 sequences; around 15% are singletons. The clonotype was recovered from a human donor who was either an allogeneic HSCT recipient or a stem cell or donor lymphocyte infusion donor (not recorded which). It is not recorded whose cells these are; they may come from a transplant donor. Sequencing input: blood, either unsorted or a sorted T cell fraction (not recorded which). The chain links TRBV20-1 to TRBJ2-5, with 9 nucleotides matching TRBD2. As DNA, the CDR3 is TGCAGTGCTCAGGCCCTAGCGGGGCGTCAAGAGACCCAGTACTTC. This gives the protein CSAQALAGRQETQYF.